This record concerns one TCR beta chain sequence. These data come from a study of blood T cells in healthy people across ages. Using a J-beta primer mix together with a sample-barcoded 5' primer, a second PCR was run for about 6 to 12 cycles. TCRdb passed the 5' RACE reads through MiXCR, listing each CDR3 protein once. The repertoire holds 710,000 or so distinct CDR3 sequences, about a fifth seen once, with 20% to 25% in the top ten. CDR1 SGHRS and CDR2 YFSETQ come from the germline V gene. V lost 6 bases to trimming and J lost 2 bases, with 10 bases between them. CDR3 size: 13 residues. Sequenced material: blood. This receptor was taken from a man aged 65 to 85 in good health. This chain links TRBV5-1 with TRBJ2-3, with D perhaps matching TRBD1 (5 bases). CDR3 DNA: TGCGCCAGCAAGACAGCAACCACAGATACGCAGTATTTT. Translation: CASKTATTDTQYF. The variable domain in full, with the rest retrieved from reference TRBV5-1 and TRBJ2-3, is KAGVTQTPRYLIKTRGQQVTLSCSPISGHRSVSWYQQTPGQGLQFLFEYFSETQRNKGNFPGRFSGRQFSNSRSEMNVSTLELGDSALYLCASKTATTDTQYFGPGTRLTVL.